This T cell receptor beta chain stems from a study of OX40 agonist ivuxolimab in advanced cancers. General study results and limits: Clonal expansion from baseline to week 6 occurred in both CD4+ and CD8+ T cells.

As to this clone: Antigen specificity is unknown.

Using immunoSEQ multiplex PCR, the repertoire was profiled, and TCRdb retains in-frame clones only, with some absent. The table shows 52,000 or so clones, with roughly 84% occurring only once. Per the germline V gene, CDR1 is GTSNPN and CDR2 is SVGIG (reference sequence). Trimming left V 5 bases short and J 4 bases short, with 9 bases between. The CDR3 consists of 12 residues. The chain links TRBV30 to TRBJ1-3; D gene ambiguous. The origin of this receptor is an adult with an advanced solid tumor such as melanoma, head and neck, liver or kidney cancer. Sequenced here: CD4+ or CD8+ T cells sorted from blood, sampled in a trial of the OX40 agonist ivuxolimab. CDR3 sequence (DNA): TGTGCCTGGGCTGGCTCGGGAAACACCATATATTTT. Protein product: CAWAGSGNTIYF.